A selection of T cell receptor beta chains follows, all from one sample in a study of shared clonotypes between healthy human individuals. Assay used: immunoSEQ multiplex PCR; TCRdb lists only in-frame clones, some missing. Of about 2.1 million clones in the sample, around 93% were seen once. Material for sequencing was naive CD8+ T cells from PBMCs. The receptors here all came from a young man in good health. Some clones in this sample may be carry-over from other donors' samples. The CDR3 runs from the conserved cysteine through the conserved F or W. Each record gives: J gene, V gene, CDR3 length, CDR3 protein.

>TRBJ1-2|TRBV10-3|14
CAISTDRGDYGYTF
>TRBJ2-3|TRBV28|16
CASSFTSLRGEDTQYF
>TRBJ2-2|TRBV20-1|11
CSATGVGELFF
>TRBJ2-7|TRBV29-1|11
CSVENRAGQYF
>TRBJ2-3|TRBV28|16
CASSLRQVRGTDTQYF
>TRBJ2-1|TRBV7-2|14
CASSQTGYNNEQFF
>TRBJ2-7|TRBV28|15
CASSTPGTDHYEQYF
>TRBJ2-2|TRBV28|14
CASSYGQGTGELFF
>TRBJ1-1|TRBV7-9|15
CASSSTWTENTEAFF
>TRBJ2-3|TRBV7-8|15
CASSSGTSVADTQYF
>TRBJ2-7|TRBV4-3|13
CASSTDRSYEQYF
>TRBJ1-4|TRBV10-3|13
CATSLGTGEKLFF
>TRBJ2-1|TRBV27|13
CASRLDSYNEQFF
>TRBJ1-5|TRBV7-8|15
CASSDPGEGNQPQHF
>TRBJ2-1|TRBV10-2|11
CASSSGLEQFF
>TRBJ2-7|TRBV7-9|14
CASSSPDREAEQYF
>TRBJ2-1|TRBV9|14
CASSVSGGRDEQFF
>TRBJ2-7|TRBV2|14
CASSPPPGLGEQYF
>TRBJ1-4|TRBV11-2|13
CASKNRGRGKLFF
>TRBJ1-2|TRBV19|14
CASSLTGVYYGYTF
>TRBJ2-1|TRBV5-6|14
CASSYGAGNNEQFF
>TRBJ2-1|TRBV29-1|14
CSTKAGASYNEQFF
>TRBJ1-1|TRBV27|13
CASSAGQGFEAFF
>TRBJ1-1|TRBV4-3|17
CASSRILAPSGNTEAFF
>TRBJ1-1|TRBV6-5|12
CASSPYRAEAFF
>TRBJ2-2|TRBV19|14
CASSYSTDTGELFF
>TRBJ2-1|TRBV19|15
CASLGPGLAYNEQFF
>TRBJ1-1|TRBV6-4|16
CASRPRGGGMNTEAFF
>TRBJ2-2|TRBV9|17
CASSVARGRGNTGELFF
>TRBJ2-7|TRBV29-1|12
CSARGAGYEQYF